This T cell receptor beta chain originates from a study of patients and donors after allogeneic stem cell transplantation. Each CDR3 protein gets one entry after TCRdb re-called the RT-PCR reads with MiXCR. The sample holds 920,000 or so distinct CDR3 sequences; about a sixth are singletons and the top ten take 6%. V shed 5 bases, J shed 5 bases, and the junction held 11 bases outside the gene matches. Germline CDR1 is MNHNS and CDR2 is SASEGT. The CDR3 covers 16 residues. The chain carries TRBV6-1 and TRBJ1-1; 10 bases are shared with TRBD1. Input material: blood, either unsorted or a sorted T cell fraction (not recorded which). This TCR came from a human donor who was either an allogeneic HSCT recipient or a stem cell or donor lymphocyte infusion donor (not recorded which). It is not recorded whose cells these are; they may come from a transplant donor. The CDR3 sequence is CASSHTAGQGSTEAFF. CDR3 DNA: TGTGCCAGCAGTCATACCGCGGGACAGGGGTCAACTGAAGCTTTCTTT.